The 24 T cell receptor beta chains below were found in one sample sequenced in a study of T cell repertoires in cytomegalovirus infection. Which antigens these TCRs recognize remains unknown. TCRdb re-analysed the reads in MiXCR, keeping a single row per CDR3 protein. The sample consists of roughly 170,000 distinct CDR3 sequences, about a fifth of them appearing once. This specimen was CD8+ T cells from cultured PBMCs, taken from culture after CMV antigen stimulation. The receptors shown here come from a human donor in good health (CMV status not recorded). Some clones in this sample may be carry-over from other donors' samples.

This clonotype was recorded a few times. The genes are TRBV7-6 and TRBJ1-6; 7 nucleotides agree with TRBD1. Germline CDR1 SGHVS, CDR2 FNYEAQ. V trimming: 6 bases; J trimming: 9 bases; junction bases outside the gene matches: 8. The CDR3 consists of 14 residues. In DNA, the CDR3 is TGTGCCAGCAGATCGGACAGGAGGGCTTCACCCCTCCACTTT. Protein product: CASRSDRRASPLHF.

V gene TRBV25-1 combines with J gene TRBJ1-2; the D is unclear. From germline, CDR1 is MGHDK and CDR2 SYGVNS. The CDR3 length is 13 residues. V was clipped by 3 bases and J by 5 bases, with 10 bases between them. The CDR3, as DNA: TGTGCCAGCAGTGACGCCGGCGTTTATGGCTACACCTTC. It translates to CASSDAGVYGYTF.

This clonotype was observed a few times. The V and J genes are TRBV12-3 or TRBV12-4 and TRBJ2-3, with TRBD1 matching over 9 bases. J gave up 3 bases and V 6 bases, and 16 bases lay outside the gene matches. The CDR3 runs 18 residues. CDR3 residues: CASSFIWGRDRDTDTQYF. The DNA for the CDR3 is TGTGCCAGCAGCTTCATTTGGGGCCGGGACAGGGATACAGATACGCAGTATTTT.

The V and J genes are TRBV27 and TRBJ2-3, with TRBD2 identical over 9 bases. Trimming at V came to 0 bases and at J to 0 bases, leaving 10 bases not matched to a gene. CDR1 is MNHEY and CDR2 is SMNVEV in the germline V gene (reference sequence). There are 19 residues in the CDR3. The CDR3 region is CASSLSISAGGLSTDTQYF. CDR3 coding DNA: TGTGCCAGCAGTTTATCGATTTCGGCGGGGGGGCTTAGCACAGATACGCAGTATTTT.

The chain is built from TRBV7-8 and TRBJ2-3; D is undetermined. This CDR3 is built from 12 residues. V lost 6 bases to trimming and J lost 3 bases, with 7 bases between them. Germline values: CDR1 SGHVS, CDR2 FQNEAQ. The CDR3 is CASRTNTDTQYF. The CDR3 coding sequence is TGTGCCAGCAGGACGAATACAGATACGCAGTATTTT.

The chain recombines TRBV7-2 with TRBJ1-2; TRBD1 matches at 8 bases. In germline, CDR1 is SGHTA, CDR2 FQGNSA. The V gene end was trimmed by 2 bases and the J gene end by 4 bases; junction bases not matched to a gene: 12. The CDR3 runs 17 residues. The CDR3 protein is CASSLLSHQGAVYGYTF. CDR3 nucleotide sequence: TGTGCCAGCAGCTTACTTTCTCATCAGGGGGCGGTCTATGGCTACACCTTC. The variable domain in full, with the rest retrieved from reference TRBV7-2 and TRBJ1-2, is GAGVSQSPSNKVTEKGKDVELRCDPISGHTALYWYRQSLGQGLEFLIYFQGNSAPDKSGLPSDRFSAERTGGSVSTLTIQRTQQEDSAVYLCASSLLSHQGAVYGYTFGSGTRLTVV.

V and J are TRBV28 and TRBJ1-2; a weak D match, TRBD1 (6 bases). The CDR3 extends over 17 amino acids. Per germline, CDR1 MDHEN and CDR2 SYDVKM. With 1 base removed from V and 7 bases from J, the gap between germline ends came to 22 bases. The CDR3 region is CASSLSTRLGAAVGYTF. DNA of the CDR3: TGTGCCAGCAGTTTATCTACCCGTCTGGGGGCAGCGGTTGGCTACACCTTC.

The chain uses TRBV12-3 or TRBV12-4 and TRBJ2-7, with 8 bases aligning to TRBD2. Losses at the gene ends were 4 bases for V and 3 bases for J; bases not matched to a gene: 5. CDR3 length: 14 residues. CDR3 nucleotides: TGTGCCAGCAGTTCCGGCGGGGGGATCTACGAGCAGTACTTC. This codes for CASSSGGGIYEQYF.

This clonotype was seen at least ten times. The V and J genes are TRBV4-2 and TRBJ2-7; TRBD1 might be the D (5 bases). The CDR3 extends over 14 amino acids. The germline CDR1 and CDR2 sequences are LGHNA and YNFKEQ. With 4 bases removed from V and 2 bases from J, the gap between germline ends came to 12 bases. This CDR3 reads CASSPARVPYEQYF. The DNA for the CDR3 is TGTGCCAGCAGCCCCGCCAGGGTCCCCTACGAGCAGTACTTC.

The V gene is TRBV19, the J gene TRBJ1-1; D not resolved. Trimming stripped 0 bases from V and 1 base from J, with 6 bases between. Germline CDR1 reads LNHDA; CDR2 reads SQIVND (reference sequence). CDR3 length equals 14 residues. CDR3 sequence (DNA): TGTGCCAGTAGTATAGAAACAGCGAACACTGAAGCTTTCTTT. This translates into CASSIETANTEAFF. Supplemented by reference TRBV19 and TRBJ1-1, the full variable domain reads DGGITQSPKYLFRKEGQNVTLSCEQNLNHDAMYWYRQDPGQGLRLIYYSQIVNDFQKGDIAEGYSVSREKKESFPLTVTSAQKNPTAFYLCASSIETANTEAFFGQGTRLTVV.

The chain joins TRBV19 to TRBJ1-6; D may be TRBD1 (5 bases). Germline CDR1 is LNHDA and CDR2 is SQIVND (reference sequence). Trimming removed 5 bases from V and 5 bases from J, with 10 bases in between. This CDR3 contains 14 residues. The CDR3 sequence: CASSPGEDNSPLHF. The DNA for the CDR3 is TGTGCCAGTAGTCCGGGGGAGGATAATTCACCCCTCCACTTT.

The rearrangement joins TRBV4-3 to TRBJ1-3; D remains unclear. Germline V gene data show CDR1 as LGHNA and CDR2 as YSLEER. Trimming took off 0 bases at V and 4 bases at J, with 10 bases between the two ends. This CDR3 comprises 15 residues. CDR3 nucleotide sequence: TGCGCCAGCAGCCAAGATAGTCAGGCCGGAAACACCATATATTTT. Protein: CASSQDSQAGNTIYF.

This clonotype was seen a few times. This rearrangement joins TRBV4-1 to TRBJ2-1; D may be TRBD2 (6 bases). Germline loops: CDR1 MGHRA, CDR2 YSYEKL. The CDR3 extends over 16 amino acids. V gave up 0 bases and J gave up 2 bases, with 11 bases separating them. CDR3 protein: CASSQDSGDPYNEQFF. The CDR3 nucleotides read TGCGCCAGCAGCCAAGATTCGGGGGATCCCTACAATGAGCAGTTCTTC.

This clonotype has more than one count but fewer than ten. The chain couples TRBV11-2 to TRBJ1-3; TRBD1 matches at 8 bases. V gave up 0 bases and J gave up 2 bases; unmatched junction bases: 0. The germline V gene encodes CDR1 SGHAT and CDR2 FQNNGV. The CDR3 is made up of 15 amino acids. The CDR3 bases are TGTGCCAGCAGCTTAGACAGGGGGCCTGGAAACACCATATATTTT. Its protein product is CASSLDRGPGNTIYF.

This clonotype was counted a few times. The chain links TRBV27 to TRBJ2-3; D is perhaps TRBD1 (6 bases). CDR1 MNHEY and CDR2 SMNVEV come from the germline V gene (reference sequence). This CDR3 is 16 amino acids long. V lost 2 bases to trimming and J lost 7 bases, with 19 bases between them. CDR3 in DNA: TGTGCCAGCAGTTTAAGACAGGCCCAACCGAGGAATACGCAGTATTTT. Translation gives CASSLRQAQPRNTQYF.

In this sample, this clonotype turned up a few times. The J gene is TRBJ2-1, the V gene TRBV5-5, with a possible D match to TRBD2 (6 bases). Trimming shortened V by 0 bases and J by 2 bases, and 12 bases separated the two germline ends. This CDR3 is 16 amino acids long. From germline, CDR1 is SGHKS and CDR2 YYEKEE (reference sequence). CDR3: CASSLAAGRTYNEQFF. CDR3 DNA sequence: TGTGCCAGCAGCTTGGCCGCGGGGAGGACCTACAATGAGCAGTTCTTC.

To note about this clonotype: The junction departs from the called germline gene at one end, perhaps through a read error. The chain's CDR3 is CASSLQGRADTQYF. The CDR3 bases are TGTGCTAGCAGCTTACAGGGTCGCGCAGATACGCAGTATTTT. The chain employs TRBV7-6 and TRBJ2-3; a possible D gene is TRBD1 (6 bases). Per germline, CDR1 SGHVS and CDR2 FNYEAQ. This CDR3 contains 14 residues.

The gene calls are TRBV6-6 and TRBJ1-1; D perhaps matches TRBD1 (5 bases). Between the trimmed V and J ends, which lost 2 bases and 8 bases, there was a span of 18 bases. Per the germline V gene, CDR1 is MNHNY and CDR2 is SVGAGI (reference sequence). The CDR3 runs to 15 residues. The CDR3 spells CASSYHTGTLTEAFF. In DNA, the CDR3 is TGTGCCAGCAGTTACCACACCGGGACTCTCACCGAAGCTTTCTTT.

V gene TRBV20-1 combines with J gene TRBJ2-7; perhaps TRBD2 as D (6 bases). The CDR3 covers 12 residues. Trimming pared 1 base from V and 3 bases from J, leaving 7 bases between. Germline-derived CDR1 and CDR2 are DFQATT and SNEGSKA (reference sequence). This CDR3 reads CSARAEGYEQYF. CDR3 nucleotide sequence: TGCAGTGCTAGAGCGGAGGGCTACGAGCAGTACTTC.

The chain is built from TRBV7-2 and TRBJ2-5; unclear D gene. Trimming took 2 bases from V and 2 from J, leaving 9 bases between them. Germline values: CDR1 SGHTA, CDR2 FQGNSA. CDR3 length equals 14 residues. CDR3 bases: TGTGCCAGCAGCTTAAAGGCAGTACAAGAGACCCAGTACTTC. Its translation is CASSLKAVQETQYF.

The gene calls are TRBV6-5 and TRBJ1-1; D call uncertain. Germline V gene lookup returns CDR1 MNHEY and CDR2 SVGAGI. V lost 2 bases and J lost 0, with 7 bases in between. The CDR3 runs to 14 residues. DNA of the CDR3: TGTGCCAGCAGTTACGGTTCAATGAACACTGAAGCTTTCTTT. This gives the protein CASSYGSMNTEAFF.

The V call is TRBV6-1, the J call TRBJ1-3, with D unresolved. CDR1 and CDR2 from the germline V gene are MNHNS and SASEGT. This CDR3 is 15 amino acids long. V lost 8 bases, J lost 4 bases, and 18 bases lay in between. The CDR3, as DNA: TGTGCCAGCCTAACAGTCTTAGGGTCCGGAAACACCATATATTTT. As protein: CASLTVLGSGNTIYF.

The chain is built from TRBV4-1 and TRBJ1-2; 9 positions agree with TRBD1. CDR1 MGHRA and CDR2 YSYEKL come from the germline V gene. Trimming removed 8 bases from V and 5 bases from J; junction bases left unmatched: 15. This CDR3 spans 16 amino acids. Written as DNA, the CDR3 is TGCGCCAGCCTCGAGGACAGGGGATTATTGGGGTATGGCTACACCTTC. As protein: CASLEDRGLLGYGYTF.

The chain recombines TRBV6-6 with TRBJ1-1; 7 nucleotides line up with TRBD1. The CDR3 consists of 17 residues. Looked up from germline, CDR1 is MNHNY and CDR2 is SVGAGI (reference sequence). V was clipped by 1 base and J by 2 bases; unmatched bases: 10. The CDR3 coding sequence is TGTGCCAGCAGTTACTTGTCCCCACAGGGGCCCAACACTGAAGCTTTCTTT. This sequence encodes CASSYLSPQGPNTEAFF.